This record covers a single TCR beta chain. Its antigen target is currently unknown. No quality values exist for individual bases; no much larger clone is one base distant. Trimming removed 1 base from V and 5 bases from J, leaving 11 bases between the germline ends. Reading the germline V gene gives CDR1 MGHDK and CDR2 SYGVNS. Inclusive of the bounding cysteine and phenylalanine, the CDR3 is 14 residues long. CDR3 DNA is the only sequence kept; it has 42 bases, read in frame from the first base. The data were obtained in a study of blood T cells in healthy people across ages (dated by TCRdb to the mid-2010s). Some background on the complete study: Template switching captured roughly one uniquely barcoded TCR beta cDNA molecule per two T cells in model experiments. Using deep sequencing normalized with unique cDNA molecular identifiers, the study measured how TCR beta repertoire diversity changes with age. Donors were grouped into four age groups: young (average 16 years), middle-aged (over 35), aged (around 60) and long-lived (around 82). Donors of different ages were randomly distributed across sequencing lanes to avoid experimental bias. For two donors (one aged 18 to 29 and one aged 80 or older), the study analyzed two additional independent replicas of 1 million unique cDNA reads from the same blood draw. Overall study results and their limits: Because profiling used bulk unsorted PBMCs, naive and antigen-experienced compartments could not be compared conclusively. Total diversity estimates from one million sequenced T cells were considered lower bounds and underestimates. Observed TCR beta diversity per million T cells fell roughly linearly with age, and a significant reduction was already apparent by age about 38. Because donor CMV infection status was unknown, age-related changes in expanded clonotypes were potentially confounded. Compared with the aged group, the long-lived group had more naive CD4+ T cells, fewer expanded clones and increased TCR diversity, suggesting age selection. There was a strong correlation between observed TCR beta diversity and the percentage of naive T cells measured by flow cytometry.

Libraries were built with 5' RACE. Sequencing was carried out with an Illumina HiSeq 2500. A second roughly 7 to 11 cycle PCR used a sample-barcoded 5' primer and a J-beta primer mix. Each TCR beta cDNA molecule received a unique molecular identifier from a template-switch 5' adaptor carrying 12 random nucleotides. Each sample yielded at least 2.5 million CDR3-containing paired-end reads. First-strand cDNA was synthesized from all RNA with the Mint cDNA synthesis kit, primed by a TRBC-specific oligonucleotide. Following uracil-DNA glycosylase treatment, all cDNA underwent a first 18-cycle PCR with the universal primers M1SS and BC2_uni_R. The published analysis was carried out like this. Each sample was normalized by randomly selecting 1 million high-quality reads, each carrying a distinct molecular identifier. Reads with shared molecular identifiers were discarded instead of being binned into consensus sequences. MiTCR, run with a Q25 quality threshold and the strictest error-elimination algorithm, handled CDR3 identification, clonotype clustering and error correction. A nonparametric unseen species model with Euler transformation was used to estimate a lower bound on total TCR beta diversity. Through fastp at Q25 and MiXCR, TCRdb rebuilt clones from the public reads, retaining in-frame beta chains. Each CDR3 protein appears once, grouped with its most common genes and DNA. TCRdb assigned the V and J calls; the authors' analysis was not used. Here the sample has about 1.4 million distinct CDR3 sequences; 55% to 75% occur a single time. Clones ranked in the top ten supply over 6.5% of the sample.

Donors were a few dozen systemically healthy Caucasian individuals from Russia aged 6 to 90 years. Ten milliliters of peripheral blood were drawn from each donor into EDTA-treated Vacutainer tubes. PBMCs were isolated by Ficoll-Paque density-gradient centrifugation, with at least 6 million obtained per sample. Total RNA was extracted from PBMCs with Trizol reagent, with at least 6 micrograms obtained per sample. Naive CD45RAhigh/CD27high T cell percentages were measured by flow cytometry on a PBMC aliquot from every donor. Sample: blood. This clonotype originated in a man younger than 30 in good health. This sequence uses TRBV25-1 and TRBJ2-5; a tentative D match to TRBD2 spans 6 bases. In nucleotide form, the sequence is TGTGCCAGCAGTGAATCCCGGGGAGGTGAGACCCAGTACTTC. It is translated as CASSESRGGETQYF. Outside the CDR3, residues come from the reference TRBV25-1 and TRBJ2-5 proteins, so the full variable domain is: EADIYQTPRYLVIGTGKKITLECSQTMGHDKMYWYQQDPGMELHLIHYSYGVNSTEKGDLSSESTVSRIRTEHFPLTLESARPSHTSQYLCASSESRGGETQYFGPGTRLLVL.